This TCR beta chain is from a study of T-cell memory formation after mild COVID-19. CDR1 and CDR2 (germline): SEHNR, FQNEAQ (reference sequence). V was pared by 5 bases and J by 3 bases, with 5 bases of the junction left unmatched. This CDR3 spans 15 amino acids. TCRdb ran MiXCR on the 5' RACE reads and lists one entry per CDR3 protein. Here the sample spans 170,000 or so distinct CDR3 sequences, about 21% being singletons. Sequenced: PBMCs or a T cell subset sorted from them (not recorded which). The source of this sequence is an adult woman who had mild COVID-19 (a few samples of this study predate the infection). Cell type and time point are not known. The chain combines TRBV7-9 with TRBJ2-3; 10 bases align to TRBD2. The CDR3 region is CASSRGTSATDTQYF. CDR3 sequence (DNA): TGTGCCAGCAGCCGAGGGACTAGCGCTACAGATACGCAGTATTTT.